The 21 T cell receptor beta chains below all came from one sample that was sequenced in a study of shared T cell receptors in the human thymus. Profiling relied on immunoSEQ multiplex PCR, and the TCRdb table lists in-frame clones only, not all of them. The sample has some 700,000 clones; around 85% are singletons. These data also formed part of another study, on human thymus T cells.

The sample consisted of thymocytes. Every receptor here comes from a girl less than two years old with a congenital heart defect.

The rearrangement links TRBV7-2 to TRBJ1-2; D gene uncertain. The CDR3 has 17 amino acids. V was trimmed by 3 bases and J by 0 bases, leaving 17 bases between them. The V gene's germline CDR1 is SGHTA and CDR2 FQGNSA. The CDR3 loop is CASSFFSGHLSNYGYTF. CDR3 nucleotide sequence: TGTGCCAGCAGCTTTTTTAGTGGTCACCTGTCTAACTATGGCTACACCTTC.

The chain recombines TRBV5-1 with TRBJ1-1; possibly TRBD1 for D (6 bases). This CDR3 has 17 amino acids. Germline V gene lookup returns CDR1 SGHRS and CDR2 YFSETQ. V shed 0 bases and J shed 1 base, with 16 bases lying between them. The CDR3 DNA is TGCGCCAGCAGCTTGGTGGGTATTGGGGGCCCGAACACTGAAGCTTTCTTT. The encoded protein is CASSLVGIGGPNTEAFF.

In regard to this clone: Sequence at one end of the junction differs from germline and may be a read error. Other DNA sequences in this sample translate to the same CDR3. This chain links TRBV2 with TRBJ1-2; D unclear. From germline, CDR1 is SNHLY and CDR2 FYNNEI. CDR3 length: 15 amino acids. The CDR3 region is CASRSGYHSNYGYTF. The CDR3, as DNA: TGTGCCAGCAGGTCTGGGTACCATAGCAACTATGGCTATACCTTC. Supplemented by reference TRBV2 and TRBJ1-2, the full variable domain reads EPEVTQTPSHQVTQMGQEVILRCVPISNHLYFYWYRQILGQKVEFLVSFYNNEISEKSEIFDDQFSVERPDGSNFTLKIRSTKLEDSAMYFCASRSGYHSNYGYTFGSGTRLTVV.

This clone was observed a handful of times. This chain connects TRBV23-1 to TRBJ1-1; the D gene is possibly TRBD1 (5 bases). TRBV23-1 is an ORF, with its function uncertain. V was cut by 4 bases and J by 0 bases, with 36 bases left in between. The length of the CDR3 is 23 residues. CDR3 protein: CASSLMAAHQGFPSVFMNTEAFF. DNA of the CDR3: TGCGCCAGCAGTCTCATGGCTGCACACCAGGGTTTTCCCTCTGTTTTCATGAACACTGAAGCTTTCTTT.

The genes are TRBV27 and TRBJ2-5; 7 positions agree with TRBD1. This CDR3 is 16 amino acids long. The J segment lost 5 bases and the V segment lost 4 bases, leaving 13 bases of the junction unmatched. CDR1 MNHEY and CDR2 SMNVEV come from the germline V gene (reference sequence). DNA for the CDR3: TGTGCCAGCAGTTCCCGGACAGGCGTCTTCGGGGAGACCCAGTACTTC. Translating it yields CASSSRTGVFGETQYF.

V gene TRBV6-4 combines with J gene TRBJ1-6; 8 positions agree with TRBD1. V dropped 6 bases and J dropped 9; count of bases not matched to a gene: 7. Germline-derived CDR1 and CDR2 are MRHNA and SNTAGT. The CDR3 length is 14 residues. The CDR3 sequence is CASSPDRGGSPLHF. CDR3 coding DNA: TGTGCCAGCAGCCCCGACAGGGGAGGTTCACCCCTCCACTTT.

Only a few counts were recorded for this clone. This chain links TRBV15 with TRBJ1-5, with unresolved D. From germline, CDR1 is LNHNV and CDR2 YYDKDF (reference sequence). The V end was cut by 1 base, the J end by 5 bases, with 9 bases between. CDR3 length equals 14 residues. The CDR3 region is CATSRVPLYQPQHF. CDR3 in DNA: TGTGCCACCAGCAGAGTTCCACTCTATCAGCCCCAGCATTTT.

J is TRBJ1-5 and V is TRBV19; the match to TRBD1 covers 9 bases. The length of the CDR3 is 13 residues. V gave up 7 bases and J gave up 4 bases; unmatched junction bases: 2. The germline V gene has CDR1 LNHDA and CDR2 SQIVND (reference sequence). The CDR3 sequence is CASIGTGNQPQHF. The DNA of the CDR3 is TGTGCCAGTATAGGGACAGGGAATCAGCCCCAGCATTTT.

This clone was picked up one time. The rearrangement joins TRBV5-4 to TRBJ2-1; 11 nucleotides align to TRBD2. The junction had 7 bases not matched to a gene; V was cut back by 0 bases and J by 5 bases. Germline CDR1 SGHNT, CDR2 YYREEE (reference sequence). The CDR3 length is 17 residues. Written as DNA, the CDR3 is TGTGCCAGCAGCTTGGTCGAGGGACTAGCGGAGAACAATGAGCAGTTCTTC. This sequence encodes CASSLVEGLAENNEQFF.

The genes are TRBV4-3 and TRBJ1-2; D gene unclear. CDR3 length equals 13 residues. Trimming removed 8 bases at V and 8 bases at J, with 18 bases between. The V gene's germline CDR1 is LGHNA and CDR2 YSLEER. As DNA, the CDR3 is TGCGCCAGCTCGACCTTGGGAGGGAAGGGCTACACCTTC. Amino acids: CASSTLGGKGYTF.

The chain employs TRBV19 and TRBJ2-7; no reliable D call. This CDR3 region has 14 residues. Trimming took off 7 bases at V and 2 bases at J, with 15 bases between the two ends. The germline V gene encodes CDR1 LNHDA and CDR2 SQIVND (reference sequence). The CDR3 protein is CASTNAAIPYEQYF. The CDR3, as DNA: TGTGCCAGTACCAATGCGGCTATCCCCTACGAGCAGTACTTC.

The rearrangement uses TRBV5-6 and TRBJ2-5, with TRBD2 matching over 8 bases. Trimming removed 9 bases from V and 0 bases from J; junction bases left unmatched: 10. This CDR3 region has 15 residues. Germline CDR1 SGHDT, CDR2 YYEEEE. Here the CDR3 DNA reads TGTGCCACCCCCGGGGGGGCTACGTACCAAGAGACCCAGTACTTC. This sequence encodes CATPGGATYQETQYF.

The rearrangement uses TRBV5-1 and TRBJ2-5; TRBD1 matches 8 bases. The J call may be faulty, since TRBJ2-7 better matches the DNA end. CDR1 is SGHRS, CDR2 YFSETQ, per germline. This CDR3 comprises 14 residues. The CDR3 here is CASSTSDRGYEQYF. The CDR3 DNA reads as TGCGCCAGCAGCACCTCCGACAGGGGTTACGAGCAGTACTTC.

The chain carries TRBV5-5 and TRBJ1-2; D uncertain. Germline loops: CDR1 SGHKS, CDR2 YYEKEE (reference sequence). V was pared by 2 bases and J by 6 bases, with 20 bases between. This CDR3 is 16 amino acids long. The CDR3 region is CASSFGPVSPPDGYTF. For the CDR3, the DNA is TGTGCCAGCAGCTTTGGGCCTGTTTCTCCCCCCGATGGCTACACCTTC.

This chain links TRBV25-1 with TRBJ1-5, with a weak D call TRBD1 (5 bases). Trimming took off 0 bases at V and 6 bases at J, with 12 bases between the two ends. This CDR3 has 15 residues. In germline, CDR1 is MGHDK, CDR2 SYGVNS. The CDR3 spells CASSEYRGIGQPQHF. The CDR3 nucleotides are TGTGCCAGCAGTGAATATCGGGGGATTGGTCAGCCCCAGCATTTT.

The chain links TRBV5-1 to TRBJ2-7, with D unclear. Trimming removed 2 bases from V and 3 bases from J, with 18 bases in between. CDR3 length: 16 residues. Germline CDR1 is SGHRS and CDR2 is YFSETQ. The CDR3 reads CASSLSPTPTYYEQYF. The DNA of the CDR3 is TGCGCCAGCAGCTTAAGCCCAACTCCGACTTACTACGAGCAGTACTTC.

The chain is built from TRBV15 and TRBJ1-2, with 7 nucleotides matching TRBD1. This CDR3 region has 14 residues. The trim removed 0 bases at V and 3 bases at J, leaving 1 base unmatched. CDR1 is LNHNV, CDR2 YYDKDF, per germline (reference sequence). The CDR3 region is CATSRDTGDYGYTF. The CDR3 nucleotides are TGTGCCACCAGCAGAGATACAGGGGACTATGGCTACACCTTC.

This clone was counted once. The chain combines TRBV4-1 with TRBJ2-2, with 9 bases matching TRBD2. This CDR3 is built from 17 residues. Germline V gene data show CDR1 as MGHRA and CDR2 as YSYEKL. J lost 0 bases, V lost 0 bases, and 2 bases had no gene match. CDR3 nucleotides: TGCGCCAGCAGCCAAGAACTAGCGGGTGCGAACACCGGGGAGCTGTTTTTT. It specifies CASSQELAGANTGELFF.

This clone was observed once. Other DNA sequences in this specimen translate into the identical CDR3. The gene calls are TRBV5-1 and TRBJ1-1; D unresolved. The CDR3 has 13 amino acids. Per the germline V gene, CDR1 is SGHRS and CDR2 is YFSETQ. Trimming left V 4 bases short and J 1 base short, with 8 bases between. The CDR3 sequence: CASSRGGNTEAFF. CDR3 in DNA: TGCGCCAGCAGCCGGGGTGGGAACACTGAAGCTTTCTTT.

This clone has only a few counts. The chain recombines TRBV10-3 with TRBJ1-2; 10 bases fit TRBD1. V was clipped by 6 bases and J by 6 bases; unmatched bases: 4. The CDR3 is 13 residues long. The germline CDR1 and CDR2 sequences are ENHRY and SYGVKD. CDR3 sequence reads: CAISRQGADGYTF. CDR3 coding DNA: TGTGCCATCAGCAGACAGGGGGCTGATGGCTACACCTTC.

The chain combines TRBV21-1 with TRBJ1-1; TRBD1 is taken as the D call from the table, unchecked against the DNA. TRBV21-1 is assigned pseudogene status. The CDR3 runs 15 residues. The CDR3 bases are TGTGCCAGCAGCAAAGCCAGGGGCGCGGACACTGAAGCTTTCTTT. Translation gives CASSKARGADTEAFF.